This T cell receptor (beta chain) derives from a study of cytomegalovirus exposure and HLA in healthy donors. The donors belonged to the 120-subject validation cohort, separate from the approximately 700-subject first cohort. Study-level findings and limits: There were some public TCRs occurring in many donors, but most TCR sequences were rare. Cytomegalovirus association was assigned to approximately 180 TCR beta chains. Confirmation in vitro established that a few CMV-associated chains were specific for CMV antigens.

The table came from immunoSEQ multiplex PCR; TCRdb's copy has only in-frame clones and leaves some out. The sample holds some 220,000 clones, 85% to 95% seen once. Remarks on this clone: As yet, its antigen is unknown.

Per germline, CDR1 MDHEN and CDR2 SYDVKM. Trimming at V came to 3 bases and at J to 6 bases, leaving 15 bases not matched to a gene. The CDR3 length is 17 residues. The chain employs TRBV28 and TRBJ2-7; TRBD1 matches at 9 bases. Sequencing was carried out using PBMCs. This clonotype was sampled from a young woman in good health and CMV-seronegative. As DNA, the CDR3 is TGTGCCAGCAGTTTCCTCGTTGGGACAGGGTTTTCGCCCGAGCAGTACTTC. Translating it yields CASSFLVGTGFSPEQYF. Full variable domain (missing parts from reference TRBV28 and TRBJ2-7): DVKVTQSSRYLVKRTGEKVFLECVQDMDHENMFWYRQDPGLGLRLIYFSYDVKMKEKGDIPEGYSVSREKKERFSLILESASTNQTSMYLCASSFLVGTGFSPEQYFGPGTRLTVT.